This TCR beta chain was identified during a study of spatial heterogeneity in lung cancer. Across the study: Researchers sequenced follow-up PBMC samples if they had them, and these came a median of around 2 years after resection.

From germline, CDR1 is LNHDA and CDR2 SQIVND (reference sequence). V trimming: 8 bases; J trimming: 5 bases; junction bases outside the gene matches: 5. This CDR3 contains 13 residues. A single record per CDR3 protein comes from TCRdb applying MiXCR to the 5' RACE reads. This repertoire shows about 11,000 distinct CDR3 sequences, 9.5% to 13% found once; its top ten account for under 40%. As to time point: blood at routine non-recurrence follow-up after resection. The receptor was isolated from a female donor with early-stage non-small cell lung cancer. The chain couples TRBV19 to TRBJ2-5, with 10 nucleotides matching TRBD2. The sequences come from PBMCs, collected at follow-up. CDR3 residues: CASGTSEAETQYF. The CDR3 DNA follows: TGTGCCAGTGGGACTAGCGAGGCGGAGACCCAGTACTTC.